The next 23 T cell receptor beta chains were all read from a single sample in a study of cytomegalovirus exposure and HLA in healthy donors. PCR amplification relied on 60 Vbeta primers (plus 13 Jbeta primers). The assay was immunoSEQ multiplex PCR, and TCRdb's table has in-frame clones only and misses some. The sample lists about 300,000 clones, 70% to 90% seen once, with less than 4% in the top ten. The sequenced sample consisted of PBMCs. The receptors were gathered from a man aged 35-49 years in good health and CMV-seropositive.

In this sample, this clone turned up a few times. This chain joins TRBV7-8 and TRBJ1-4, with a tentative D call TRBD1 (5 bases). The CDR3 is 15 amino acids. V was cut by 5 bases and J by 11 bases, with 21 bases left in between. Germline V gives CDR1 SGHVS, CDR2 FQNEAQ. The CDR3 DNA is TGTGCCAGCAGCGGGGGGGGGAACAGGTTATTGAAACTGTTTTTT. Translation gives CASSGGGNRLLKLFF.

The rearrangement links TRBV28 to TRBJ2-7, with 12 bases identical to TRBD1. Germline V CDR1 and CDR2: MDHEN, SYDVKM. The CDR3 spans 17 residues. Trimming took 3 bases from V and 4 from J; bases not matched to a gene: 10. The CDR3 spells CASSFSGTGGSWYEQYF. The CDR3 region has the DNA TGTGCCAGCAGTTTCTCCGGGACAGGGGGCTCGTGGTACGAGCAGTACTTC.

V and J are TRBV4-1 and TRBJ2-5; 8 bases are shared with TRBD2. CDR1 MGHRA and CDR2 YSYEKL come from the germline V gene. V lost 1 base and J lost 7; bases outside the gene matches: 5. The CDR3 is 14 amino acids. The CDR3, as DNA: TGCGCCAGCAGCCAAGGGCGGGAGGACGTGACCCAGTACTTC. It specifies CASSQGREDVTQYF.

The CDR3 region has the DNA TGTGCCTGGGTGGAGGGCGAAGGGCTAGCGGGCCCGATCTCCTACGAGCAGTACTTC. This sequence encodes CAWVEGEGLAGPISYEQYF. J is TRBJ2-7 and V is TRBV30; TRBD2 agrees at 8 bases. Germline CDR1 GTSNPN, CDR2 SVGIG (reference sequence). With 5 bases clipped from V and 0 bases from J, the junction kept 21 bases outside the gene matches. This CDR3 is 19 amino acids long.

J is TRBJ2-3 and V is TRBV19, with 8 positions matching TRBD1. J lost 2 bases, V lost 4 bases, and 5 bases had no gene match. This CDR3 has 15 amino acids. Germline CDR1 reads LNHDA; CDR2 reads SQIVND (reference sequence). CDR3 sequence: CASSRDRPSTDTQYF. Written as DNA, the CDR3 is TGTGCCAGTAGTAGGGACAGGCCCTCCACAGATACGCAGTATTTT.

CDR3 region: CASRGHLKNTEAFF. CDR3 nucleotide sequence: TGCGCCAGCAGAGGACATTTAAAGAACACTGAAGCTTTCTTT. V and J are TRBV4-1 and TRBJ1-1, with D possibly TRBD1 on 5 matching bases. Per the germline V gene, CDR1 is MGHRA and CDR2 is YSYEKL. The germline V and J ends were trimmed by 6 bases and 1 base, with 12 bases remaining between them. The CDR3 length is 14 residues.

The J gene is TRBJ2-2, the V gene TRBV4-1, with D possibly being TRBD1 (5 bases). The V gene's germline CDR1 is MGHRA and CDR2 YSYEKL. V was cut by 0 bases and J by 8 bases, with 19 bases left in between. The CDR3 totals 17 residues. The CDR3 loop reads CASSQDDGSYRSGELFF. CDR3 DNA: TGCGCCAGCAGCCAAGATGACGGTAGTTACAGGTCGGGGGAGCTGTTTTTT.

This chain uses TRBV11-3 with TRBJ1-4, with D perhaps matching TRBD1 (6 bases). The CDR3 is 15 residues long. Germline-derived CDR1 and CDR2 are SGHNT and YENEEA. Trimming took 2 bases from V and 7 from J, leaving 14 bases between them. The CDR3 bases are TGTGCCAGCAGCTTAAGGGGGTTTGGGGCTGAAAAACTGTTTTTT. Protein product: CASSLRGFGAEKLFF.

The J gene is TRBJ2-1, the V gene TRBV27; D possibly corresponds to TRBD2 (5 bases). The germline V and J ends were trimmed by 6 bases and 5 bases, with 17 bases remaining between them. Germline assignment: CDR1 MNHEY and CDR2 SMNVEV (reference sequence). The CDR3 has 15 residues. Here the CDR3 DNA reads TGTGCCAGCAGATCGGAGATGTCCGGGAACAATGAGCAGTTCTTC. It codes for CASRSEMSGNNEQFF.

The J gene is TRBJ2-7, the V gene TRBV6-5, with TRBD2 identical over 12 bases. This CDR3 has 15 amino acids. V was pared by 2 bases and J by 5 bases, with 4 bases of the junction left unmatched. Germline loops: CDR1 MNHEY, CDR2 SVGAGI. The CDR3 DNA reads TGTGCCAGCAGTTACCTAGCGGGAGGGCCCCACGAGCAGTACTTC. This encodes CASSYLAGGPHEQYF.

CDR3 sequence reads: CASSIDVEVVSNQPQHF. The CDR3 nucleotides are TGTGCCAGTAGTATAGATGTGGAGGTTGTTAGCAATCAGCCCCAGCATTTT. The chain combines TRBV19 with TRBJ1-5; no definite D call. The CDR3 is 17 amino acids. V lost 0 bases and J 0 bases, leaving 12 bases between the germline ends. Germline lookup yields CDR1 LNHDA and CDR2 SQIVND (reference sequence).

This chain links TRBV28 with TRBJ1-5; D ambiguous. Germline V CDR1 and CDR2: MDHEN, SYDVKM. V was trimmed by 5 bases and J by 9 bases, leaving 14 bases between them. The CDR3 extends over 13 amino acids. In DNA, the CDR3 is TGTGCCAGCAGTGCCGGGGAGCATCGGCCCCAGCATTTT. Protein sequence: CASSAGEHRPQHF.

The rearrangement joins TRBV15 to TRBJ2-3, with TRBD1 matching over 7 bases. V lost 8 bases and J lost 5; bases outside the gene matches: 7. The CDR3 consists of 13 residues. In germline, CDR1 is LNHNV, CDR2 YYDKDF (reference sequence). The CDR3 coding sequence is TGTGCCACCCTTGGACAGGAGGAAGATACGCAGTATTTT. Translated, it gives CATLGQEEDTQYF. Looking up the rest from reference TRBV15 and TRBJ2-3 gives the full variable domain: DAMVIQNPRYQVTQFGKPVTLSCSQTLNHNVMYWYQQKSSQAPKLLFHYYDKDFNNEADTPDNFQSRRPNTSFCFLDIRSPGLGDTAMYLCATLGQEEDTQYFGPGTRLTVL.

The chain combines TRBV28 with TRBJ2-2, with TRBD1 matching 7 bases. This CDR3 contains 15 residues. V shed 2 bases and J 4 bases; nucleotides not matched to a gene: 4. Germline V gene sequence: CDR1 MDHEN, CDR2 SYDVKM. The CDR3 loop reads CASSLGQGVTGELFF. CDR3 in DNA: TGTGCCAGCAGTTTAGGTCAGGGGGTCACCGGGGAGCTGTTTTTT.

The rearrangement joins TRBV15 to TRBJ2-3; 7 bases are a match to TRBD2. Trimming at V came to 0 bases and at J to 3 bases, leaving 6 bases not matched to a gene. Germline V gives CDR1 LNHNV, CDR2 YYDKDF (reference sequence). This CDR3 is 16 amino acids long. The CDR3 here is CATSRDWAGATDTQYF. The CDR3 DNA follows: TGTGCCACCAGCAGAGATTGGGCGGGAGCAACAGATACGCAGTATTTT. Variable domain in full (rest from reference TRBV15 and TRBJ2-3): DAMVIQNPRYQVTQFGKPVTLSCSQTLNHNVMYWYQQKSSQAPKLLFHYYDKDFNNEADTPDNFQSRRPNTSFCFLDIRSPGLGDTAMYLCATSRDWAGATDTQYFGPGTRLTVL.

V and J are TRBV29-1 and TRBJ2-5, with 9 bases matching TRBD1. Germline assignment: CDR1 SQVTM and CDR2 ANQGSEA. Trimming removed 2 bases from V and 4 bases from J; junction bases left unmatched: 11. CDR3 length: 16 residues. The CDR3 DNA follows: TGCAGCGTTGAAAAATTGGACAGGGGAGGCGGAGAGACCCAGTACTTC. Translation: CSVEKLDRGGGETQYF.

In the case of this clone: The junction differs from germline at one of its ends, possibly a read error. Written as DNA, the CDR3 is TGTGCTAGCAGCCCCTTCTCCCCCGGGACAGGGGAGACCCAGTACTTC. Its protein product is CASSPFSPGTGETQYF. The chain carries TRBV7-7 and TRBJ2-5; 9 nucleotides agree with TRBD1. This CDR3 has 16 amino acids. Germline V gene sequence: CDR1 SSHAT, CDR2 FNYEAQ (reference sequence).

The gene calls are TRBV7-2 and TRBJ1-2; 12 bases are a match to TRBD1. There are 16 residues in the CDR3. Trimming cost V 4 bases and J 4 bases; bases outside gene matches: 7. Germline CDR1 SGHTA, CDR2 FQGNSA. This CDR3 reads CASSSSGTGGVYGYTF. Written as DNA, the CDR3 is TGTGCCAGCAGCTCATCCGGGACAGGGGGCGTCTATGGCTACACCTTC.

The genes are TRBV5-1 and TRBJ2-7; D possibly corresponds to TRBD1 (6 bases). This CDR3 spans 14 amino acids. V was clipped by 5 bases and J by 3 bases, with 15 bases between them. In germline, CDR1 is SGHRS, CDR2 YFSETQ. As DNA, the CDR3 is TGCGCCAGCAGTACAGGACAGCCCCGCTACGAGCAGTACTTC. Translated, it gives CASSTGQPRYEQYF.

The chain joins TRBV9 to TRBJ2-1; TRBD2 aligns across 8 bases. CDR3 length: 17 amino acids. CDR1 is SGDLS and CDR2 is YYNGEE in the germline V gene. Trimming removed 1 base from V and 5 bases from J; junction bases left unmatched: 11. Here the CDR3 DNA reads TGTGCCAGCAGCGTACTGCCTCGAGCGGGAGTCAACAATGAGCAGTTCTTC. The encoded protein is CASSVLPRAGVNNEQFF.

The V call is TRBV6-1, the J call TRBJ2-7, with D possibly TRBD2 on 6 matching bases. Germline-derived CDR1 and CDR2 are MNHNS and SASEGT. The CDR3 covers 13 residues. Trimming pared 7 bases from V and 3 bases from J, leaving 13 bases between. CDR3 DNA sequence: TGTGCCAGCACCGTAGCGGAGAACTACGAGCAGTACTTC. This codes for CASTVAENYEQYF.

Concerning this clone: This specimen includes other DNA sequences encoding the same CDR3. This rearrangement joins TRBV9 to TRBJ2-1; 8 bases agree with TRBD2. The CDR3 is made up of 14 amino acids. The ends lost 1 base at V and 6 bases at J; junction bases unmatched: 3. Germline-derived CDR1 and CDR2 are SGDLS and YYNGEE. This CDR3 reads CASSVSGGGNEQFF. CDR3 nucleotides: TGTGCCAGCAGCGTAAGCGGGGGAGGCAATGAGCAGTTCTTC.

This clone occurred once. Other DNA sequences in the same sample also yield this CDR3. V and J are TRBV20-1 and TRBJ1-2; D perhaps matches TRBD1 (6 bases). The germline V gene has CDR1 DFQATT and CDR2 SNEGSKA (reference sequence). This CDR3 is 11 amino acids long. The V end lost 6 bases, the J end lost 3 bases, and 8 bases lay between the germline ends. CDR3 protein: CSARGDYGYTF. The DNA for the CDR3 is TGCAGTGCCAGGGGAGACTATGGCTACACCTTC.